This TCR beta chain comes out of a study of blood T cell repertoires in COVID-19. This CDR3 has 16 amino acids. Trimming cost V 4 bases and J 4 bases, with 20 bases left between them. Germline V gene sequence: CDR1 SGHDT, CDR2 YYEEEE. In the source study's methods: Estimates of nucleated cell counts were drawn from the amplification of reference gene primers. The assay was immunoSEQ multiplex PCR, and TCRdb's table has in-frame clones only and misses some. D and trimming come from the DNA, and the V and J calls and clone size come from that table. This table has 250,000 or so clones, 70% to 90% appearing once.

The chain uses TRBV5-6 and TRBJ1-1, with TRBD1 as a possible D gene (6 bases). The sample comprised peripheral blood. This receptor was identified in a young man with COVID-19, enrolled during active disease. CDR3 loop: CASSPIGGGSGTEAFF. CDR3 sequence (DNA): TGTGCCAGCAGCCCTATCGGTGGGGGCAGTGGCACTGAAGCTTTCTTT. The full variable domain, rest sourced from reference TRBV5-6 and TRBJ1-1, is DAGVTQSPTHLIKTRGQQVTLRCSPKSGHDTVSWYQQALGQGPQFIFQYYEEEERQRGNFPDRFSGHQFPNYSSELNVNALLLGDSALYLCASSPIGGGSGTEAFFGQGTRLTVV.